This TCR beta chain was recorded in a study of blood T cells in healthy people across ages. Overall study findings and caveats: More naive CD4+ cells and higher diversity marked long-lived donors relative to aged donors.

Comment on this clonotype: The antigen remains unidentified.

The germline V gene has CDR1 MGHRA and CDR2 YSYEKL. The CDR3 sequence is 16 residues long. The V and J ends lost 2 bases and 3 bases respectively, with 17 bases between them. Total RNA amounts of at least 5 micrograms were extracted per sample. For the second PCR, which ran for 7 to 11 cycles, a sample-barcoded 5' primer and a J-beta primer mix were used. TCRdb called the 5' RACE reads again in MiXCR, with one record for every CDR3 protein. Found here are roughly 1.4 million distinct CDR3 sequences, around 59% of them singletons; the top ten hold 6.5% to 8%. The specimen was blood. The sequence was obtained from a young man in good health. This chain joins TRBV4-1 and TRBJ2-7; the D call may be TRBD1 or TRBD2 (5 bases each). The CDR3 DNA sequence: TGCGCCAGCAGCCAAACCAGATGGGACGTAAACTACGAGCAGTACTTC. Translating gives CASSQTRWDVNYEQYF.